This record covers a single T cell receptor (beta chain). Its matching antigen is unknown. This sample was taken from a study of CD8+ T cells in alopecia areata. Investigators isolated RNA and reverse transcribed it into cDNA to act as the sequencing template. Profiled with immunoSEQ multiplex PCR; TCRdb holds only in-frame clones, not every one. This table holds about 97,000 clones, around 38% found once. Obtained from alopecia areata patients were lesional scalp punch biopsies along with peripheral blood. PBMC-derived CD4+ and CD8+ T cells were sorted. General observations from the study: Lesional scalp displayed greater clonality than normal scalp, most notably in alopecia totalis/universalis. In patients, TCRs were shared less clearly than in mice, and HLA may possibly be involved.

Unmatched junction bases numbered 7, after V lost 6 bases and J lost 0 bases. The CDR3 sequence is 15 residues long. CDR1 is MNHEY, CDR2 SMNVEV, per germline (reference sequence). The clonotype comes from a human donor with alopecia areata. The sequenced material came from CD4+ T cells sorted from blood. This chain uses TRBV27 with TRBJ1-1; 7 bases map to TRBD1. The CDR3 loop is CASRLSGGMNTEAFF. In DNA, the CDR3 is TGTGCCAGCAGACTTTCAGGGGGGATGAACACTGAAGCTTTCTTT.